The 23 T cell receptor beta chains in this list originate from one sample, sequenced in a study of persistence of HIV-infected CD4 T cells. Stimulation used approximately 9.5 ug/mL lysate from CMV-infected fibroblasts. Sorting of responding CD4+ T cells relied on upregulated CD40 ligand together with CD69. What these receptors recognize is not known. The libraries were made with immunoSEQ version 4 in survey mode. Method: immunoSEQ multiplex PCR; TCRdb's copy keeps in-frame clones and lacks some. The table has over 6,000 clones, about 80% seen once. Sequenced material: CD4+ T cells sorted from PBMCs after approximately 20-hour stimulation, taken from a patient who received antiretroviral therapy. These TCRs come from an adult woman with HIV who was CMV-seropositive.

V is TRBV13 and J is TRBJ2-1; D may correspond to TRBD1 or TRBD2 (6 bases each). V gave up 0 bases and J gave up 0 bases, with 9 bases separating them. CDR3 length: 16 residues. Germline V gives CDR1 PRHDT, CDR2 FYEKMQ (reference sequence). Here the CDR3 DNA reads TGTGCCAGCAGCTTAGGAGGGGGGAGCTCCTACAATGAGCAGTTCTTC. It translates to CASSLGGGSSYNEQFF.

V and J are TRBV5-6 and TRBJ2-7, with 10 nucleotides matching TRBD1. The CDR3 contains 15 residues. Germline CDR1 SGHDT, CDR2 YYEEEE. Trimming took 4 bases from V and 5 from J; bases not matched to a gene: 9. The CDR3 region has the DNA TGTGCCAGCAGCAGAATCCCGGGACAGGGGAACGAGCAGTACTTC. It yields the protein CASSRIPGQGNEQYF.

Points on this clone: In the same sample, other DNA sequences code for this CDR3. CDR3 sequence (DNA): TGTGCCAGCAGCCCCGGACAGGGAGCCTACGAGCAGTACTTC. Translating it yields CASSPGQGAYEQYF. V is TRBV7-9 and J is TRBJ2-7, with 8 bases matching TRBD1. V was pared by 5 bases and J by 2 bases, with 5 bases of the junction left unmatched. CDR1 and CDR2 (germline): SEHNR, FQNEAQ (reference sequence). The CDR3 loop spans 14 amino acids.

This chain links TRBV4-3 with TRBJ2-3; D may correspond to TRBD1 or TRBD2 (5 bases each). CDR3 size: 14 residues. Germline loops: CDR1 LGHNA, CDR2 YSLEER. V was shortened by 4 bases and J by 2 bases, with 10 bases between the two germline ends. DNA of the CDR3: TGCGCCAGCAGCCCGCTGGGGGTCACAGATACGCAGTATTTT. Translating gives CASSPLGVTDTQYF.

The V call is TRBV6-5, the J call TRBJ1-6, with 7 bases lining up with TRBD1. The germline gives CDR1 MNHEY, CDR2 SVGAGI. V dropped 6 bases and J dropped 6; count of bases not matched to a gene: 8. The CDR3 is 15 residues long. The CDR3 DNA follows: TGTGCCAGCAGGCTCGCCCGGGACAGTAATTCACCCCTCCACTTT. Protein product: CASRLARDSNSPLHF.

The rearrangement joins TRBV20-1 to TRBJ1-6; 8 nucleotides line up with TRBD1. V lost 3 bases to trimming and J lost 5 bases; unmatched junction nucleotides: 6. Germline V lookup: CDR1 DFQATT, CDR2 SNEGSKA (reference sequence). There are 15 residues in the CDR3. DNA of the CDR3: TGCAGTGCTAGTCCCCCGGACAGGGATAATTCACCCCTCCACTTT. Its protein is CSASPPDRDNSPLHF.

The chain couples TRBV4-1 to TRBJ1-2; possibly TRBD1 for D (5 bases). The CDR3 length is 15 residues. CDR1 is MGHRA and CDR2 is YSYEKL in the germline V gene. The V gene lost 1 base and the J gene lost 3 bases, with 12 bases spanning the gap. The DNA of the CDR3 is TGCGCCAGCAGCCAAGCCCAGGGTAGGGACTATGGCTACACCTTC. This sequence encodes CASSQAQGRDYGYTF.

This chain links TRBV5-1 with TRBJ2-3; D uncertain. The CDR3 extends over 14 amino acids. The ends were cut back, 4 bases at V and 0 bases at J, with 9 bases in the middle. CDR1 SGHRS and CDR2 YFSETQ come from the germline V gene. CDR3: CASSRQTSTDTQYF. The CDR3 region has the DNA TGCGCCAGCAGCCGACAAACTAGCACAGATACGCAGTATTTT.

The J gene is TRBJ2-1, the V gene TRBV18; TRBD2 matches at 9 bases. The CDR3 extends over 16 amino acids. Germline CDR1 reads KGHSH; CDR2 reads LQKENI. Trimming removed 0 bases from V and 10 bases from J; junction bases left unmatched: 10. The DNA of the CDR3 is TGTGCCAGCTCACCACCCTTGAGGACTAGCGCAGAGGAGCAGTTCTTC. Its protein product is CASSPPLRTSAEEQFF.

The rearrangement uses TRBV5-1 and TRBJ1-1; a possible D gene is TRBD1 (5 bases). V shed 2 bases and J shed 1 base, with 12 bases lying between them. The CDR3 is 15 residues long. Germline V gives CDR1 SGHRS, CDR2 YFSETQ. CDR3: CASSFGAKANTEAFF. As DNA, the CDR3 is TGCGCCAGCAGCTTCGGGGCTAAAGCGAACACTGAAGCTTTCTTT.

There are a few counts of this clone. V gene TRBV5-1 combines with J gene TRBJ2-2; tentative D call: TRBD2 (5 bases). The CDR3 covers 15 residues. CDR1 is SGHRS, CDR2 YFSETQ, per germline. Trimming cost V 4 bases and J 6 bases, with 16 bases left between them. CDR3: CASSVAGVNSGELFF. The CDR3 DNA reads as TGCGCCAGCAGCGTCGCCGGGGTGAATTCCGGGGAGCTGTTTTTT.

This clone was counted a single time. The genes are TRBV24-1 and TRBJ1-4; 10 positions match TRBD1. This CDR3 is 16 amino acids long. J gave up 7 bases and V 2 bases, and 6 bases lay outside the gene matches. The germline V gene has CDR1 KGHDR and CDR2 SFDVKD. CDR3 residues: CATSDYRRDRGEKLFF. The CDR3 region has the DNA TGTGCCACCAGTGATTACCGCAGGGACAGGGGTGAAAAACTGTTTTTT.

The V call is TRBV6-4, the J call TRBJ2-7; possibly TRBD1 for D (5 bases). The CDR3 extends over 20 amino acids. Between the trimmed V and J ends, which lost 4 bases and 0 bases, there was a span of 28 bases. CDR1 is MRHNA, CDR2 SNTAGT, per germline. The CDR3 loop is CASSVLGARHLGPRSYEQYF. The CDR3 DNA reads as TGTGCCAGCAGTGTATTAGGGGCGCGTCACCTAGGGCCCCGCTCCTACGAGCAGTACTTC.

This clone was counted between two and nine times. V and J are TRBV2 and TRBJ1-5, with 7 bases matching TRBD1. Germline CDR1 reads SNHLY; CDR2 reads FYNNEI. The CDR3 has 14 amino acids. The V segment lost 5 bases and the J segment 3 bases; nucleotides outside the gene matches: 4. The CDR3 region has the DNA TGTGCCAGCAGTCGGGACAGCGTCAATCAGCCCCAGCATTTT. Amino acids: CASSRDSVNQPQHF.

CDR3: CASSQAGETGELFF. CDR3 in DNA: TGTGCCAGCAGTCAAGCGGGCGAAACCGGGGAGCTGTTTTTT. The gene calls are TRBV6-2 or TRBV6-3 and TRBJ2-2; weak D call: TRBD2 (6 bases). CDR3 length: 14 amino acids. V gave up 5 bases and J gave up 5 bases, with 12 bases separating them. Germline lookup yields CDR1 MNHEY and CDR2 SVGEGT.

Comments on this clone: The sample contains more than one DNA sequence encoding this CDR3. The gene calls are TRBV19 and TRBJ2-7; TRBD1 matches 8 bases. The V and J ends lost 1 base and 2 bases, in that order; junction bases with no gene match: 1. Germline V CDR1 and CDR2: LNHDA, SQIVND (reference sequence). This CDR3 is built from 14 residues. The CDR3 sequence is CASSIGTGTYEQYF. The CDR3 region has the DNA TGTGCCAGTAGTATAGGGACAGGGACCTACGAGCAGTACTTC.

V usage is TRBV7-2 and J usage is TRBJ2-5; 11 bases are a match to TRBD2. With V trimmed by 1 base and J by 3 bases, 13 bases remained unmatched. Looked up from germline, CDR1 is SGHTA and CDR2 is FQGNSA. The CDR3 contains 19 residues. CDR3 sequence reads: CASSLDPSGRTLSKETQYF. CDR3 in DNA: TGTGCCAGCAGCTTAGACCCTAGCGGGAGGACCCTTTCAAAAGAGACCCAGTACTTC.

The chain is built from TRBV7-2 and TRBJ1-3; D uncertain. The V end lost 5 bases, the J end lost 1 base, and 9 bases lay between the germline ends. The CDR3 contains 14 residues. The V gene's germline CDR1 is SGHTA and CDR2 FQGNSA. The CDR3 reads CASSGGISGNTIYF. DNA of the CDR3: TGTGCCAGCAGCGGCGGGATTTCTGGAAACACCATATATTTT.

CDR3 coding DNA: TGTGCCAGTAGTGTGGATAGACAGGGGACCTATGGCTACACCTTC. It encodes CASSVDRQGTYGYTF. This chain connects TRBV19 to TRBJ1-2, with TRBD1 matching 8 bases. CDR1 and CDR2 (germline): LNHDA, SQIVND (reference sequence). The J segment lost 4 bases and the V segment lost 5 bases, leaving 9 bases of the junction unmatched. This CDR3 spans 15 amino acids.

V usage is TRBV30 and J usage is TRBJ1-1; D remains unclear. V was clipped by 2 bases and J by 1 base, with 11 bases between them. The CDR3 sequence is 14 residues long. The V gene's germline CDR1 is GTSNPN and CDR2 SVGIG (reference sequence). This CDR3 reads CAWSRKQRNTEAFF. CDR3 nucleotide sequence: TGTGCCTGGAGTCGGAAACAGCGGAACACTGAAGCTTTCTTT.

The CDR3 nucleotides read TGTGCCTGGAGTTTGGAGGGGGCTCGTACCTATGGCTACACCTTC. As protein: CAWSLEGARTYGYTF. This chain joins TRBV30 and TRBJ1-2, with TRBD1 matching 7 bases. The CDR3 is 15 amino acids. V shed 2 bases, J shed 4 bases, and the junction held 10 bases outside the gene matches. Germline V gene data show CDR1 as GTSNPN and CDR2 as SVGIG (reference sequence).

The rearrangement uses TRBV18 and TRBJ2-7, with unresolved D. CDR3 size: 15 residues. Trimming took off 3 bases at V and 5 bases at J, with 17 bases between the two ends. Germline CDR1 and CDR2: KGHSH and LQKENI. CDR3 coding DNA: TGTGCCAGCTCACCCCGGAGTAAGACCTACGACGAGCAGTACTTC. It translates to CASSPRSKTYDEQYF.

CDR3 in DNA: TGTGCCAGCAGCCAACTTGGGGTTGTGGAGACCCAGTACTTC. Its translation is CASSQLGVVETQYF. This chain joins TRBV3-1 (or the pseudogene TRBV3-2) and TRBJ2-5; D is unclear. Trimming took 2 bases from V and 5 from J, leaving 12 bases between them. The length of the CDR3 is 14 residues. CDR1 LGHDT and CDR2 YNNKEL come from the germline V gene (reference sequence).